The entry below gives a single TCR beta chain sequence along with its context. The clone's antigen remains unknown. No base quality values were provided; no much bigger clone lies one nucleotide off. Based on the germline V gene, the CDR1 and CDR2 sequences are MDHEN and SYDVKM. The CDR3 contains 19 residues, cysteine and phenylalanine counted. Here the CDR3 DNA is all that survives: 57 bases in frame from base 1. At the junction V is shortened by 0 bases and J by 2 bases; bases outside the gene matches: 13. The data originate from a study of blood T cell repertoires in COVID-19 (dated by TCRdb to 2020 to 2021). Regarding the research as a whole: Collaborator samples came from the United States, Italy and Spain and covered acute and convalescent phases of COVID-19. A de-identified subject ID, COVID-19 status, age in years and sex were almost always included in the sample metadata. A freely available public database, intended as a resource for researchers studying the immune response to SARS-CoV-2, is where the repertoires were released. The samples were drawn from the first 160 participants of the ongoing ImmuneRACE study and from more than 1,000 subjects provided by 6 global collaborators. Where available, HLA class I and class II types were taken from metadata supplied by the sample provider and were not determined by assay-based typing. The dataset comprised deeply sampled blood TCRbeta repertoires from subjects exposed to, actively infected with, or recovered from COVID-19. The material from the prospective study consisted of cDNA or gDNA derived from T cells, B-cell-depleted T cells, or PBMCs.

Broader findings and caveats from the paper: The quantity of clinical and demographic metadata differed by source and by participant and was supplied without curation.

Enrolling through a virtual design, the prospective study's participants ranged in age from roughly 18 to 90 years and lived across 24 United States geographic areas. In the prospective study, cohorts were assigned on the basis of participant-reported clinical history obtained from a screening survey and a study questionnaire. Mobile phlebotomists in the prospective study collected whole blood, serum and a nasopharyngeal or oropharyngeal swab from every participant. Additional blood draws and questionnaires over an approximately 2-month period could optionally be provided by prospective study participants. Blood samples from the prospective study were shipped frozen or at room temperature prior to DNA extraction. The immunoSEQ Assay, a bias-controlled multiplex PCR, was used to amplify TCRbeta CDR3 regions from genomic DNA. The original methods were these. Within the assay, amplification of reference gene primers was used to estimate how many nucleated cells each sample contained. Sequence reads were collapsed and filtered to measure the absolute abundance of every unique TCRbeta CDR3 rearrangement. For each sample, productive Simpson clonality was calculated as the square root of Simpson's diversity index across productive rearrangements. The immuneACCESS repertoire file appears here via TCRdb, limited to in-frame rearrangements. These files lack a portion of the clones; in checked studies, under half of the deficit traces to unresolved V genes, and the cause of the others is not known. Clonal size and the V and J genes are those of that table, whereas D and trimming came from the DNA. This sample gives a few hundred thousand clones in total; 85% to 90% of them show up just once. 4% to 5.5% of the sample is in the top ten clones.

Material for sequencing was PBMCs or T cells enriched from blood (not recorded which). The rearrangement joined TRBV28 to TRBJ1-5; 7 central nucleotides agree with TRBD1. The TCR was taken from a woman aged 18-29 years with acute COVID-19. The CDR3 is CASSLWTGRSRGGNQPQHF. The nucleotide sequence is TGTGCCAGCAGTTTATGGACAGGACGGAGCAGGGGGGGCAATCAGCCCCAGCATTTT.